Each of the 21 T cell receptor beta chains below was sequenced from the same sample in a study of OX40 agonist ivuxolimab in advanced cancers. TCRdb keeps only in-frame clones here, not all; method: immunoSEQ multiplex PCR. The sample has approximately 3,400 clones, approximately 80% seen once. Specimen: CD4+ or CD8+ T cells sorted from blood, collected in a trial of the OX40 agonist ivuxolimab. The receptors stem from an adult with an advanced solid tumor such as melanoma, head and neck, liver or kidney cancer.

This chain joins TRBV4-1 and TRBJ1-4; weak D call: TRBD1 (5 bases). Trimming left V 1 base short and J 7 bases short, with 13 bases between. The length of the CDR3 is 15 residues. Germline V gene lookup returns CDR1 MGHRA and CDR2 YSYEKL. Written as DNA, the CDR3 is TGCGCCAGCAGCCAAGGTTCCGGGACTGCTGAAAAACTGTTTTTT. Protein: CASSQGSGTAEKLFF.

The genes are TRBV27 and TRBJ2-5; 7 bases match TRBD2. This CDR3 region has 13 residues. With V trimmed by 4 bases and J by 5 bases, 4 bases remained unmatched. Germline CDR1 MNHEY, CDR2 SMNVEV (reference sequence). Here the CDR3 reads CASSWGGPETQYF. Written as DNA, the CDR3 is TGTGCCAGCAGTTGGGGAGGGCCCGAGACCCAGTACTTC.

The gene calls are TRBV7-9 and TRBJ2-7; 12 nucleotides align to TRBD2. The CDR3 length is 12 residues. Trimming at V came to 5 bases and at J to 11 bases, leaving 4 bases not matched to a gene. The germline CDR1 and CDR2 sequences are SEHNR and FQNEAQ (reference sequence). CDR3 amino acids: CASSNRTSGKYF. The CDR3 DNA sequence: TGTGCCAGCAGCAATCGGACTAGCGGGAAGTACTTC.

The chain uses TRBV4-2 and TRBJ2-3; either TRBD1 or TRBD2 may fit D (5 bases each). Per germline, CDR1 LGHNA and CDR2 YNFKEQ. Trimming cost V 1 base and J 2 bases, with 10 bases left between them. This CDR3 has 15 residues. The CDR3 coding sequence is TGTGCCAGCAGCCAAGCAGCGGACAACACAGATACGCAGTATTTT. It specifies CASSQAADNTDTQYF.

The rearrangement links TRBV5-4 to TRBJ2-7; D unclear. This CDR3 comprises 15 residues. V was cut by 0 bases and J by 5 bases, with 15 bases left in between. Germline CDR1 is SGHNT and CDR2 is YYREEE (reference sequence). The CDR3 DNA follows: TGTGCCAGCAGCTTGGGCGGACGTCGTGTCGACGAGCAGTACTTC. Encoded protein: CASSLGGRRVDEQYF. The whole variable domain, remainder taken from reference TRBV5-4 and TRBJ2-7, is ETGVTQSPTHLIKTRGQQVTLRCSSQSGHNTVSWYQQALGQGPQFIFQYYREEENGRGNFPPRFSGLQFPNYSSELNVNALELDDSALYLCASSLGGRRVDEQYFGPGTRLTVT.

The CDR3 loop is CASSDSSGSGANVLTF. CDR3 DNA sequence: TGTGCCAGCAGTGACTCTAGCGGCTCTGGGGCCAACGTCCTGACTTTC. J is TRBJ2-6 and V is TRBV6-4, with a tentative D call TRBD2 (6 bases). CDR3 size: 16 residues. Trimming pared 0 bases from V and 0 bases from J, leaving 6 bases between. CDR1 and CDR2 from the germline V gene are MRHNA and SNTAGT.

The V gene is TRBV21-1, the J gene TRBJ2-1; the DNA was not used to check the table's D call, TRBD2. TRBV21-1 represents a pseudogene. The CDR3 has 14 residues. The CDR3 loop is CASSQADSDNEQFF. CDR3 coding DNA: TGTGCCAGCAGCCAAGCGGACTCGGACAATGAGCAGTTCTTC.

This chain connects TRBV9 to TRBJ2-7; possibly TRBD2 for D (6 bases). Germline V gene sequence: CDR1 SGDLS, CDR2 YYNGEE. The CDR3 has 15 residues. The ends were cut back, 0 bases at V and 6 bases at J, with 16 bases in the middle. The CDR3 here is CASSVDGLPMAEQYF. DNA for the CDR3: TGTGCCAGCAGCGTAGATGGACTACCTATGGCCGAGCAGTACTTC.

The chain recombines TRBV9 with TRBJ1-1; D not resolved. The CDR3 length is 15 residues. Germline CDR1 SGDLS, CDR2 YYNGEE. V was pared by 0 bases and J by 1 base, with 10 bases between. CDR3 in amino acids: CASSVGPLQNTEAFF. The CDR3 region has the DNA TGTGCCAGCAGCGTAGGTCCCCTACAGAACACTGAAGCTTTCTTT. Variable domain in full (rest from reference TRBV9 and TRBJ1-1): DSGVTQTPKHLITATGQRVTLRCSPRSGDLSVYWYQQSLDQGLQFLIQYYNGEERAKGNILERFSAQQFPDLHSELNLSSLELGDSALYFCASSVGPLQNTEAFFGQGTRLTVV.

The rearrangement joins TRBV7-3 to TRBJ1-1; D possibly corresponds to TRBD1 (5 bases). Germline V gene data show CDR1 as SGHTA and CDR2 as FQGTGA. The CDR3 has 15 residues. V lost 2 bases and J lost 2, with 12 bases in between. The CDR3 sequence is CASSLSGGVNTEAFF. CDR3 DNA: TGTGCCAGCAGCTTATCTGGGGGGGTAAACACTGAAGCTTTCTTT.

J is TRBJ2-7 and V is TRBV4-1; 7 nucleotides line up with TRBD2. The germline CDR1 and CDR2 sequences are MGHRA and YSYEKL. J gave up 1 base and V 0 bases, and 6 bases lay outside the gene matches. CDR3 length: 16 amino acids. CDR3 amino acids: CASSQDWREGSYEQYF. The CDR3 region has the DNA TGCGCCAGCAGCCAAGATTGGAGGGAGGGATCCTACGAGCAGTACTTC.

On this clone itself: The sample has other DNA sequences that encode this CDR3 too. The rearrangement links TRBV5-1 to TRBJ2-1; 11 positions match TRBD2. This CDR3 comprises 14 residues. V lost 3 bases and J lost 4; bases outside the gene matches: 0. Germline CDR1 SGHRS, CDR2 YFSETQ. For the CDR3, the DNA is TGCGCCAGCAGCTCTAGCGGGGGGTACAATGAGCAGTTCTTC. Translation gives CASSSSGGYNEQFF.

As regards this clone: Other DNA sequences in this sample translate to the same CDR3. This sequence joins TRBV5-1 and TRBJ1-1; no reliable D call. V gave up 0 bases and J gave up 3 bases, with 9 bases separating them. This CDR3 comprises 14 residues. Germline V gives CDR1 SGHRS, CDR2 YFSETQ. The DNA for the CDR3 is TGCGCCAGCAGCTTGGCGGGCGGATACACTGAAGCTTTCTTT. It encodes CASSLAGGYTEAFF. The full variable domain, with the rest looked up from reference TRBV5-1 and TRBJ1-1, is KAGVTQTPRYLIKTRGQQVTLSCSPISGHRSVSWYQQTPGQGLQFLFEYFSETQRNKGNFPGRFSGRQFSNSRSEMNVSTLELGDSALYLCASSLAGGYTEAFFGQGTRLTVV.

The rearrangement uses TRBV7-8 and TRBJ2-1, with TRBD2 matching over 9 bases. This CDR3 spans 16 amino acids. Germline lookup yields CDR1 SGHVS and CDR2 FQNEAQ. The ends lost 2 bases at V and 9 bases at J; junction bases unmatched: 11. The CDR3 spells CASSLRAGGPVGEQFF. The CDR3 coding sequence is TGTGCCAGCAGCTTAAGGGCGGGAGGGCCGGTCGGTGAGCAGTTCTTC.

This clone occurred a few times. For the CDR3, the DNA is TGCAGCGTTGGGGGACCCCAGATAAACACCGGGGAGCTGTTTTTT. Protein sequence: CSVGGPQINTGELFF. The chain recombines TRBV29-1 with TRBJ2-2; D could derive from TRBD1 or TRBD2 (5 bases each). V shed 4 bases and J shed 2 bases, with 14 bases lying between them. The CDR3 is made up of 15 amino acids. Per the germline V gene, CDR1 is SQVTM and CDR2 is ANQGSEA.

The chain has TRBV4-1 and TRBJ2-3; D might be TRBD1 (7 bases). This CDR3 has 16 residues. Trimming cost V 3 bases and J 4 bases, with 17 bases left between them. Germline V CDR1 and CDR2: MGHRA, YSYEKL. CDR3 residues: CASSHPEGATADTQYF. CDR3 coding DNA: TGCGCCAGCAGCCACCCGGAGGGGGCAACGGCAGATACGCAGTATTTT.

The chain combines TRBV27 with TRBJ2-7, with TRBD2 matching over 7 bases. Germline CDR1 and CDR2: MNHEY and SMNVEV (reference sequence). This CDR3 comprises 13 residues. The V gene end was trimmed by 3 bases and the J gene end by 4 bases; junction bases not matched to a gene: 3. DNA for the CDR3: TGTGCCAGCAGTTTCGGGGGGTCTTACGAGCAGTACTTC. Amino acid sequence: CASSFGGSYEQYF.

This CDR3 reads CASSENRDGNIQYF. CDR3 bases: TGTGCCAGCAGTGAAAACAGGGACGGAAACATTCAGTACTTC. The chain combines TRBV6-1 with TRBJ2-4; weak D call: TRBD1 (6 bases). The CDR3 runs to 14 residues. Germline V lookup: CDR1 MNHNS, CDR2 SASEGT. Trimming removed 2 bases at V and 6 bases at J, with 11 bases between.

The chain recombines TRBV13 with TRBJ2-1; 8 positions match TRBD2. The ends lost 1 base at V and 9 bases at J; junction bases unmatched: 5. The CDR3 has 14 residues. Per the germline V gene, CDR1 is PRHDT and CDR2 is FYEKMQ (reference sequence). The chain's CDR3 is CASSLAGLATEQFF. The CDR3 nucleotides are TGTGCCAGCAGCTTAGCCGGACTAGCCACTGAGCAGTTCTTC.

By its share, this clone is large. The CDR3 sequence is CASSSHSGRYSYEQYF. Here the CDR3 DNA reads TGTGCCAGCAGCTCACACTCAGGACGCTACTCCTACGAGCAGTACTTC. This sequence joins TRBV11-2 and TRBJ2-7; no reliable D call. CDR3 length equals 16 residues. V gave up 4 bases and J gave up 0 bases, with 16 bases separating them. CDR1 and CDR2 (germline): SGHAT, FQNNGV.

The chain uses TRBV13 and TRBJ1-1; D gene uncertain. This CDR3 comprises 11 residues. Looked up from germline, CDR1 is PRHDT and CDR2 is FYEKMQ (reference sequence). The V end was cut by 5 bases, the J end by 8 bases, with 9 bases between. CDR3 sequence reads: CASSQTGEAFF. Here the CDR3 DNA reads TGTGCCAGCAGCCAAACTGGAGAAGCTTTCTTT.